The clone carrying this TCR beta chain was seen a few times. What it recognizes is unknown. The entry originates in a study of T cells in Graves' hyperthyroidism and ophthalmopathy. Whole-study results and caveats: Ophthalmopathy was identified by the model a median about 6.8 months ahead of onset. Most thyroid clonotypes expanded above 0.001 appeared in blood too.

There were TCR beta CDR3 regions amplified from RNA transcripts. A first-round RT-PCR of the TCR CDR3 used the HTBI primer set. TCRdb reprocessed the multiplex PCR reads via MiXCR and lists one record per CDR3 protein. This table holds 350,000 to 400,000 distinct CDR3 sequences, approximately 19% found once. Graves' hyperthyroidism is called stable when ophthalmopathy does not progress within 18 months. Diagnosis rested on symptoms, serum thyroxine and TRAb, thyroid ultrasound, and orbital computed tomography. The CDR3 loop spans 18 amino acids. CDR1 is SGHTA and CDR2 is FQGNSA in the germline V gene. V lost 0 bases, J lost 1 base, and 9 bases stayed unmatched.

The sequenced sample consisted of blood. J is TRBJ2-1 and V is TRBV7-2; 7 positions agree with TRBD2. This TCR was recovered from a woman younger than 35 with Graves' hyperthyroidism. CDR3 protein: CASSLAPRLAASYNEQFF. The CDR3 region has the DNA TGTGCCAGCAGCTTAGCCCCTCGGCTAGCGGCTTCCTACAATGAGCAGTTCTTC.